This T cell receptor (beta chain) was obtained from a study of CD4 T cells in relation to SARS-CoV-2 and coronaviruses. In the study overall: TCR beta CDR3s were sequenced after approximately ten-day antigen culture of PBMCs.

A note on this clone: The antigen is not known.

Produced via immunoSEQ multiplex PCR; TCRdb's table is partial and in-frame only. This table has tens of thousands of clones, under 85% appearing once. Study-level findings and limits: SARS-CoV-2-driven expansion was significantly weaker in crossreactive than monoreactive clones.

Unexposed donor CD4+ T cells date from 2011-2018, before the COVID-19 pandemic. After approximately ten days of culture, CD4+ T cells were isolated. Approximately 2 million PBMCs per well were cultured with 10 IU/ml IL-2. The sequencing sample was made of CD4+ T cells from PBMCs, cultured in vitro. The receptor's source is a human donor in good health.

CDR3 coding DNA: TGTGCCAGCAGTGGAGGGGGTGGGAAACTGTTTTTT. This sequence encodes CASSGGGGKLFF. The V and J genes are TRBV12-3 or TRBV12-4 and TRBJ1-4; D possibly corresponds to TRBD1 (6 bases). CDR3 length equals 12 residues. V was clipped by 5 bases and J by 11 bases, with 12 bases between them.